The 25 T cell receptor beta chains below were found in one sample sequenced in a study of T cell clonality in common variable immunodeficiency. The data were produced by immunoSEQ multiplex PCR, yet TCRdb's version contains in-frame clones alone and is incomplete. The sample contains approximately 64,000 clones, none of them singletons. The specimen was peripheral blood mononuclear cells. The origin of the receptors is a person aged 18 to 75 in good health.

This clone appeared many times. The CDR3 goes on 3 residues after the read ends, and that part is filled in from the germline J gene. The rearrangement joins TRBV6-1 to TRBJ1-2; the D gene is possibly TRBD1 (5 bases). V lost 3 bases, J lost 6 bases, and 14 bases lay in between. This CDR3 has 14 residues. The germline V gene encodes CDR1 MNHNS and CDR2 SASEGT. Incomplete CDR3 DNA: TGTGCCAGCAGTGAGGGGGGGAATTGGGATGGC. This translates into CASSEGGNWDG. The complete CDR3 protein is CASSEGGNWDGYTF.

Many counts were recorded for this clone. The CDR3 is CSVDAGSTGELFF. Partial CDR3 DNA: TGCAGCGTTGACGCGGGAAGCACCGGGGAG. This chain joins TRBV29-1 and TRBJ2-2; TRBD2 might be the D (6 bases). From the germline J gene comes the end of the CDR3, since the read stops 3 residues before it. CDR3 length: 13 residues. The germline gives CDR1 SQVTM, CDR2 ANQGSEA. V shed 3 bases and J shed 4 bases, with 9 bases lying between them.

At least ten counts were recorded for this clone. The read terminates 3 residues before the CDR3 end, so the remaining end is supplied by the germline J gene. This chain links TRBV18 with TRBJ2-7, with 9 bases matching TRBD1. V dropped 5 bases and J dropped 5; count of bases not matched to a gene: 10. The CDR3 runs to 15 residues. Germline loops: CDR1 KGHSH, CDR2 LQKENI. The sequenced CDR3 bases are TGTGCCAGCTCATACCAACAGGGGGCGTTGGACGAG. It translates to CASSYQQGALDE. The complete CDR3 protein is CASSYQQGALDEQYF. Drawing the rest from reference TRBV18 and TRBJ2-7, the complete variable domain is NAGVMQNPRHLVRRRGQEARLRCSPMKGHSHVYWYRQLPEEGLKFMVYLQKENIIDESGMPKERFSAEFPKEGPSILRIQQVVRGDSAAYFCASSYQQGALDEQYFGPGTRLTVT.

This clone occurred many times. The CDR3 is cut off 3 residues early in the read; its end comes from the germline J gene. The chain recombines TRBV20-1 with TRBJ2-2; D gene unclear. Germline V gene sequence: CDR1 DFQATT, CDR2 SNEGSKA (reference sequence). The CDR3 consists of 12 residues. V gave up 6 bases and J gave up 4 bases, with 9 bases separating them. The sequenced part of the CDR3 DNA is TGCAGTGCCACGTACTTCACCGGGGAG. It encodes CSATYFTGE. The whole CDR3 reads CSATYFTGELFF.

Points on this clone: The CDR3 is cut off 3 residues early in the read; its end comes from the germline J gene. The chain recombines TRBV7-6 with TRBJ2-1; TRBD1 is a possible D gene (5 bases). Germline V CDR1 and CDR2: SGHVS, FNYEAQ. Trimming stripped 5 bases from V and 6 bases from J, with 11 bases between. The CDR3 covers 13 residues. CDR3 residues: CASSDLQANEQFF. CDR3 DNA, as far as it was read: TGTGCCAGCAGCGACTTACAGGCCAATGAG.

This clone was counted ten times or more. The read stops 3 residues short of the end of the CDR3; the missing end is completed from the germline J gene. The rearrangement links TRBV19 to TRBJ1-5; 9 bases align to TRBD1. V shed 3 bases and J 8 bases; nucleotides not matched to a gene: 8. Per the germline V gene, CDR1 is LNHDA and CDR2 is SQIVND (reference sequence). This CDR3 spans 15 amino acids. CDR3 protein: CASSIMWDRVEPQHF. The part of the CDR3 DNA that was read is TGTGCCAGTAGTATTATGTGGGACAGGGTAGAGCCC. Looking up the rest from reference TRBV19 and TRBJ1-5 gives the full variable domain: DGGITQSPKYLFRKEGQNVTLSCEQNLNHDAMYWYRQDPGQGLRLIYYSQIVNDFQKGDIAEGYSVSREKKESFPLTVTSAQKNPTAFYLCASSIMWDRVEPQHFGDGTRLSIL.

This clone was observed many times. CDR3 DNA (partial): TGTGCCACCAGTGAGTTTAATTGGACAGACTGTCTTTCGAGCTCTGGAAACACC. Encoded protein: CATSEFNWTDCLSSSGNT. The CDR3 reads in full as CATSEFNWTDCLSSSGNTIYF. The chain links TRBV24-1 to TRBJ1-3; tentatively, D is TRBD1 (6 bases). Read coverage stops 3 residues before the CDR3 terminus; the germline J gene supplies the remainder. The V gene lost 4 bases and the J gene lost 0 bases, with 27 bases spanning the gap. Germline CDR1 and CDR2: KGHDR and SFDVKD. CDR3 length: 21 amino acids.

This clone was seen repeatedly, ten times or more. The read terminates 3 residues ahead of where the CDR3 ends, so the germline J gene completes it. The rearrangement uses TRBV5-6 and TRBJ1-1; TRBD1 matches 7 bases. The germline V gene has CDR1 SGHDT and CDR2 YYEEEE. The CDR3 totals 15 residues. V was pared by 3 bases and J by 1 base, with 6 bases of the junction left unmatched. The part of the CDR3 DNA that was read is TGTGCCAGCAGCTACCTTAAGGGGGCGAACACTGAA. It codes for CASSYLKGANTE. The whole CDR3 protein reads CASSYLKGANTEAFF. The full variable domain, with the rest looked up from reference TRBV5-6 and TRBJ1-1, is DAGVTQSPTHLIKTRGQQVTLRCSPKSGHDTVSWYQQALGQGPQFIFQYYEEEERQRGNFPDRFSGHQFPNYSSELNVNALLLGDSALYLCASSYLKGANTEAFFGQGTRLTVV.

This clone has at least ten counts. CDR3 in amino acids: CASSPGQGANVLTF. The CDR3 bases that were read are TGTGCCAGCAGCCCAGGACAGGGTGCCAACGTC. The gene calls are TRBV5-4 and TRBJ2-6, with TRBD1 matching 8 bases. The read falls 3 residues short of the CDR3 end, and the missing part is taken from the germline J gene. Trimming at V came to 4 bases and at J to 7 bases, leaving 4 bases not matched to a gene. The germline gives CDR1 SGHNT, CDR2 YYREEE (reference sequence). This CDR3 has 14 amino acids.

The table lists this clone with many counts. With the read ending 3 residues before the CDR3 end, the germline J gene is used to fill in that end. The chain employs TRBV10-3 and TRBJ2-2, with D perhaps TRBD2 (6 bases). The V end lost 3 bases, the J end lost 0 bases, and 11 bases lay between the germline ends. Germline loops: CDR1 ENHRY, CDR2 SYGVKD. The CDR3 is made up of 16 amino acids. The sequenced CDR3 bases are TGTGCCATCAGTGACCCCGGGACTGCGAACACCGGGGAG. The encoded protein is CAISDPGTANTGE. The CDR3, in full, reads CAISDPGTANTGELFF.

This clone came up many times. Partial CDR3 DNA: TGCAGTGCTAGAAAAGGGACAGGGTGGACTGAA. Translating it yields CSARKGTGWTE. The whole CDR3 protein is CSARKGTGWTEAFF. The chain joins TRBV20-1 to TRBJ1-1; TRBD1 agrees at 9 bases. The CDR3 extends 3 residues past the end of the read, so its final part is completed from the germline J gene. Germline V gives CDR1 DFQATT, CDR2 SNEGSKA (reference sequence). V was clipped by 2 bases and J by 5 bases; unmatched bases: 6. CDR3 length: 14 residues.

This clone has at least ten counts. The read ends 3 residues before the CDR3 terminus; that terminus is restored from the germline J gene. The chain is built from TRBV5-1 and TRBJ2-7; 7 nucleotides agree with TRBD1. V was clipped by 4 bases and J by 5 bases; unmatched bases: 9. From germline, CDR1 is SGHRS and CDR2 YFSETQ. This CDR3 spans 14 amino acids. Partial CDR3 DNA: TGCGCCAGCAGCCCGGACAGGCAATACAACGAG. Its protein is CASSPDRQYNE. The entire CDR3 protein reads CASSPDRQYNEQYF. Using reference TRBV5-1 and TRBJ2-7 for the parts outside the CDR3, the full variable domain is KAGVTQTPRYLIKTRGQQVTLSCSPISGHRSVSWYQQTPGQGLQFLFEYFSETQRNKGNFPGRFSGRQFSNSRSEMNVSTLELGDSALYLCASSPDRQYNEQYFGPGTRLTVT.

This clone came up many times. The CDR3 is cut off 3 residues early in the read; its end comes from the germline J gene. The chain recombines TRBV5-1 with TRBJ2-5, with 12 bases that match TRBD2. V lost 5 bases to trimming and J lost 5 bases; unmatched junction nucleotides: 7. This CDR3 is 15 amino acids long. CDR1 is SGHRS, CDR2 YFSETQ, per germline. CDR3 sequence reads: CASSLGLAGRETQYF. The DNA read from the CDR3 is TGCGCCAGCAGTCTTGGACTAGCGGGAAGGGAGACC.

The table lists this clone with many counts. The CDR3 is cut off 3 residues early in the read; its end comes from the germline J gene. The sample has other DNA sequences that encode this CDR3 too. This rearrangement joins TRBV18 to TRBJ2-1; TRBD1 matches at 8 bases. Germline V lookup: CDR1 KGHSH, CDR2 LQKENI. V was pared by 3 bases and J by 3 bases, with 4 bases of the junction left unmatched. This CDR3 spans 15 amino acids. This chain's CDR3 is CASSPSGQGYNEQFF. CDR3 DNA (partial): TGTGCCAGCTCACCCTCCGGACAGGGCTACAATGAG.

This clone was counted only a few times. The read terminates 3 residues before the CDR3 end, so the remaining end is supplied by the germline J gene. This chain uses TRBV30 with TRBJ1-1; no definite D call. The germline V gene has CDR1 GTSNPN and CDR2 SVGIG (reference sequence). The CDR3 totals 10 residues. CDR3 DNA, as far as it was read: TGTGCCTGGAGCAAAAACATT. This sequence encodes CAWSKNI. The full CDR3 protein is CAWSKNIAFF.

This clone was detected ten times or more. The observed sequence ends 3 residues before the CDR3 terminus, with the missing tail filled in from the germline J gene. The rearrangement links TRBV7-8 to TRBJ2-3, with 12 bases identical to TRBD1. The CDR3 is 17 amino acids. From germline, CDR1 is SGHVS and CDR2 FQNEAQ. Losses at the gene ends were 4 bases for V and 6 bases for J; bases not matched to a gene: 11. The CDR3 here is CASSSQRDRGPSDTQYF. The DNA read from the CDR3 is TGTGCCAGCAGCTCTCAAAGGGACAGGGGGCCAAGTGATACG.

The sample holds a few counts of this clone. The CDR3 end falls 3 residues outside the read, so it is completed with the germline J gene. The chain joins TRBV20-1 to TRBJ2-3, with D perhaps matching TRBD1 (6 bases). Germline V gives CDR1 DFQATT, CDR2 SNEGSKA (reference sequence). V lost 5 bases, J lost 6 bases, and 9 bases lay in between. The CDR3 covers 11 residues. The part of the CDR3 DNA that was read is TGCAGTGCTCAGGGGCCGGATACG. It specifies CSAQGPDT. The entire CDR3 protein reads CSAQGPDTQYF.

The table lists this clone with many counts. The read ends 3 residues before the CDR3 terminus; that terminus is restored from the germline J gene. The chain is built from TRBV5-4 and TRBJ1-2; 10 bases fit TRBD1. Germline CDR1 is SGHNT and CDR2 is YYREEE (reference sequence). The CDR3 is 15 amino acids. The CDR3 bases that were read are TGTGCCAGCAGCTACCGGGACAGGGGACTTTACGGC. Its translation is CASSYRDRGLYG. The entire CDR3 protein is CASSYRDRGLYGYTF.

This clone was counted many times. The read finishes 3 residues shy of the CDR3 end, and the germline J gene is used to complete it. This chain uses TRBV6-1 with TRBJ1-2, with 7 bases fitting TRBD1. Germline V gene data show CDR1 as MNHNS and CDR2 as SASEGT. This CDR3 contains 13 residues. J lost 6 bases, V lost 2 bases, and 3 bases had no gene match. Here the CDR3 reads CASSERTGHGYTF. Partial CDR3 DNA: TGTGCCAGCAGTGAAAGGACAGGCCATGGC.

This clone was detected many times. Read sequence stops 3 residues before the CDR3 end, and the germline J gene provides the missing end. The chain is built from TRBV18 and TRBJ2-1, with 9 bases matching TRBD1. CDR3 length: 15 amino acids. CDR1 and CDR2 (germline): KGHSH, LQKENI. J gave up 6 bases and V 4 bases, and 7 bases lay outside the gene matches. The sequenced part of the CDR3 DNA is TGTGCCAGCTCACGGACAGGGGAATATGGCAATGAG. Protein product: CASSRTGEYGNE. The CDR3 as a whole reads CASSRTGEYGNEQFF.

This clone was detected only a few times. The sequenced CDR3 bases are TGTGCCAGCAGCCAAGGGGACAGGGTACAAGAGACC. It encodes CASSQGDRVQET. The whole CDR3 protein is CASSQGDRVQETQYF. The chain couples TRBV4-2 to TRBJ2-5; TRBD1 matches 9 bases. The read gets to within 3 residues of the CDR3 end, and the germline J gene fills in the rest. CDR3 length equals 15 residues. V was clipped by 1 base and J by 2 bases; unmatched bases: 2. Germline values: CDR1 LGHNA, CDR2 YNFKEQ.

This clone appeared many times. Sequencing ends 3 residues short of the CDR3 end; the germline J gene provides the rest. The chain carries TRBV7-9 and TRBJ1-4, with D maybe TRBD1 (6 bases). V was clipped by 6 bases and J by 7 bases, with 18 bases between them. Germline V gene sequence: CDR1 SEHNR, CDR2 FQNEAQ (reference sequence). CDR3 length: 15 amino acids. CDR3 DNA, as far as it was read: TGTGCCAGCAGTCAAGTCACAGGGAGTGGTGAAAAA. The encoded protein is CASSQVTGSGEK. The full CDR3 sequence reads CASSQVTGSGEKLFF.

There are many counts of this clone. The CDR3 extends 3 residues past the end of the read, so its final part is completed from the germline J gene. This chain joins TRBV6-1 and TRBJ1-1, with TRBD1 matching 7 bases. CDR3 length: 14 residues. With V trimmed by 3 bases and J by 0 bases, 1 base remained unmatched. The germline gives CDR1 MNHNS, CDR2 SASEGT. CDR3 in amino acids: CASSDGQVNTEAFF. The sequenced CDR3 bases are TGTGCCAGCAGTGACGGACAGGTGAACACTGAA.

The table lists this clone with many counts. The CDR3 sequence is CASSSGQGANGELFF. The sequenced part of the CDR3 DNA is TGCGCCAGCAGCTCAGGACAGGGGGCGAACGGGGAG. The rearrangement joins TRBV5-1 to TRBJ2-2; 11 nucleotides line up with TRBD1. The read ends 3 residues early relative to the CDR3; the germline J gene fills the gap. Per the germline V gene, CDR1 is SGHRS and CDR2 is YFSETQ. The CDR3 extends over 15 amino acids. Trimming removed 3 bases from V and 7 bases from J; junction bases left unmatched: 5.

This clone was seen many times. The read comes to an end 3 residues before the CDR3 does, leaving the germline J gene to fill in the end. This chain uses TRBV19 with TRBJ2-7, with 8 bases that match TRBD1. Trimming took 5 bases from V and 3 from J; bases not matched to a gene: 6. This CDR3 is 14 amino acids long. Germline CDR1 reads LNHDA; CDR2 reads SQIVND (reference sequence). CDR3 region: CASSPGTGSYEQYF. The sequenced CDR3 bases are TGTGCCAGTAGTCCCGGGACAGGTAGCTACGAG.